Presented here are 24 T cell receptor beta chains from one specimen sequenced in a study of blood T cell repertoires in COVID-19. The assay was immunoSEQ multiplex PCR, and TCRdb's table has in-frame clones only and misses some. Of some 380,000 clones in the sample, more than 65% were seen once. Material: peripheral blood. The receptors originated from a human donor with acute or convalescent COVID-19. The donor label of this sample is uncertain.

V gene TRBV7-8 combines with J gene TRBJ2-7; 7 nucleotides line up with TRBD1. This CDR3 contains 16 residues. The V gene's germline CDR1 is SGHVS and CDR2 FQNEAQ. J was trimmed by 2 bases and V by 1 base; bases with no gene match: 8. Here the CDR3 DNA reads TGTGCCAGCAGCTTAGGATCTCGACAGGGCACCTACGAGCAGTACTTC. The encoded protein is CASSLGSRQGTYEQYF.

This chain links TRBV5-1 with TRBJ2-1; D is undetermined. The CDR3 has 16 amino acids. Germline lookup yields CDR1 SGHRS and CDR2 YFSETQ. Trimming cost V 4 bases and J 8 bases, with 22 bases left between them. DNA for the CDR3: TGCGCCAGCAGCCGAGCGATCGCTGAGAGATGGGATGAGCAGTTCTTC. Its protein product is CASSRAIAERWDEQFF.

The chain couples TRBV30 to TRBJ2-1; D is ambiguous. This CDR3 contains 14 residues. V gave up 0 bases and J gave up 6 bases, with 12 bases separating them. From germline, CDR1 is GTSNPN and CDR2 SVGIG (reference sequence). CDR3 loop: CAWSVRLHVNEQFF. DNA for the CDR3: TGTGCCTGGAGTGTAAGACTTCATGTCAATGAGCAGTTCTTC.

The chain joins TRBV2 to TRBJ2-1; no definite D call. The CDR3 runs to 11 residues. Deletions cut 3 bases from V and 7 bases from J, with 4 bases between. Germline CDR1 is SNHLY and CDR2 is FYNNEI. The DNA of the CDR3 is TGTGCCAGCAGTGATCGGAATGAGCAGTTCTTC. Translating gives CASSDRNEQFF.

This chain joins TRBV7-8 and TRBJ1-3; TRBD1 is a possible D gene (5 bases). The germline CDR1 and CDR2 sequences are SGHVS and FQNEAQ. V lost 5 bases, J lost 2 bases, and 13 bases lay in between. The CDR3 has 15 amino acids. The CDR3 sequence is CASSATVRAGNTIYF. The CDR3 DNA reads TGTGCCAGCAGCGCCACAGTCAGGGCTGGAAACACCATATATTTT.

The chain carries TRBV4-1 and TRBJ2-1, with a possible D match to TRBD2 (5 bases). Germline V lookup: CDR1 MGHRA, CDR2 YSYEKL. V was pared by 1 base and J by 0 bases, with 13 bases between. The CDR3 extends over 17 amino acids. Written as DNA, the CDR3 is TGCGCCAGCAGCCAAGGAGGGATCCACTCCTCCTACAATGAGCAGTTCTTC. It encodes CASSQGGIHSSYNEQFF.

V gene TRBV28 combines with J gene TRBJ1-2; D possibly corresponds to TRBD1 (6 bases). From germline, CDR1 is MDHEN and CDR2 SYDVKM. Between the trimmed V and J ends, which lost 3 bases and 5 bases, there was a span of 16 bases. The CDR3 consists of 15 residues. CDR3 region: CASSFVGGLTYGYTF. For the CDR3, the DNA is TGTGCCAGCAGTTTCGTGGGGGGGCTCACATATGGCTACACCTTC.

The rearrangement uses TRBV4-1 and TRBJ2-5; D perhaps matches TRBD1 (6 bases). V was shortened by 0 bases and J by 5 bases, with 13 bases between the two germline ends. The germline V gene has CDR1 MGHRA and CDR2 YSYEKL. The length of the CDR3 is 15 residues. CDR3 nucleotide sequence: TGCGCCAGCAGCCAAGAGGGTACAGGGCCCGAGACCCAGTACTTC. It translates to CASSQEGTGPETQYF.

The chain couples TRBV19 to TRBJ1-2; no reliable D call. The V end was cut by 9 bases, the J end by 2 bases, with 16 bases between. This CDR3 has 14 residues. The V gene's germline CDR1 is LNHDA and CDR2 SQIVND (reference sequence). As DNA, the CDR3 is TGTGCCAGCCAAGAGGTACCGCCAAACTATGGCTACACCTTC. Translating it yields CASQEVPPNYGYTF.

The chain has TRBV5-4 and TRBJ2-7, with D perhaps matching TRBD1 (6 bases). The CDR3 covers 14 residues. V was shortened by 4 bases and J by 0 bases, with 11 bases between the two germline ends. CDR1 and CDR2 (germline): SGHNT, YYREEE (reference sequence). CDR3 region: CASSNTRGSYEQYF. The CDR3 DNA follows: TGTGCCAGCAGCAACACCAGGGGCTCCTACGAGCAGTACTTC.

The genes are TRBV4-1 and TRBJ1-1, with D perhaps TRBD1 (5 bases). Looked up from germline, CDR1 is MGHRA and CDR2 is YSYEKL. V was shortened by 0 bases and J by 4 bases, with 12 bases between the two germline ends. The CDR3 covers 15 residues. In DNA form, the CDR3 reads TGCGCCAGCAGCCAAGATCCCCGGGGGACCACTGAAGCTTTCTTT. Translating it yields CASSQDPRGTTEAFF.

This chain links TRBV4-2 with TRBJ1-4; D gene uncertain. Germline V lookup: CDR1 LGHNA, CDR2 YNFKEQ. CDR3 size: 17 residues. V dropped 4 bases and J dropped 4 bases, with 19 bases sitting between them. The CDR3, as DNA: TGTGCCAGCAGCCCAGCCGGGGTTAGCAATGGTAATGAAAAACTGTTTTTT. This codes for CASSPAGVSNGNEKLFF.

This sequence joins TRBV5-4 and TRBJ2-3, with a possible D match to TRBD2 (5 bases). Per germline, CDR1 SGHNT and CDR2 YYREEE (reference sequence). This CDR3 has 15 amino acids. V lost 0 bases and J lost 0, with 8 bases in between. Here the CDR3 DNA reads TGTGCCAGCAGCTTGGCGCGGGCTAGCACAGATACGCAGTATTTT. It is translated as CASSLARASTDTQYF.

V gene TRBV6-1 combines with J gene TRBJ1-2; 7 bases align to TRBD1. After removal of 1 base from V and 7 bases from J, the junction contained 6 bases not matched to a gene. CDR1 MNHNS and CDR2 SASEGT come from the germline V gene. This CDR3 contains 14 residues. CDR3 sequence: CASSEERGRGGYTF. Here the CDR3 DNA reads TGTGCCAGCAGTGAAGAGAGGGGGCGAGGTGGCTACACCTTC.

The chain links TRBV2 to TRBJ2-3; 16 nucleotides align to TRBD2. The CDR3 totals 17 residues. The trim removed 10 bases at V and 3 bases at J, leaving 10 bases unmatched. From germline, CDR1 is SNHLY and CDR2 FYNNEI. The CDR3 nucleotides are TGTGCCAAACCCCCGGGACTAGCGGGGGGGCCAACAGATACGCAGTATTTT. Its protein product is CAKPPGLAGGPTDTQYF. Combining the CDR3 with reference TRBV2 and TRBJ2-3 gives the whole variable domain EPEVTQTPSHQVTQMGQEVILRCVPISNHLYFYWYRQILGQKVEFLVSFYNNEISEKSEIFDDQFSVERPDGSNFTLKIRSTKLEDSAMYFCAKPPGLAGGPTDTQYFGPGTRLTVL.

The rearrangement uses TRBV5-6 and TRBJ1-1; 9 bases line up with TRBD1. The CDR3 sequence is 15 residues long. Germline loops: CDR1 SGHDT, CDR2 YYEEEE. After removal of 2 bases from V and 2 bases from J, the junction contained 4 bases not matched to a gene. The CDR3 DNA reads as TGTGCCAGCAGCTTTCGACAGGGGGGTAACACTGAAGCTTTCTTT. This sequence encodes CASSFRQGGNTEAFF.

The chain combines TRBV7-9 with TRBJ2-7, with TRBD1 identical over 9 bases. Germline assignment: CDR1 SEHNR and CDR2 FQNEAQ (reference sequence). V was pared by 3 bases and J by 8 bases, with 8 bases of the junction left unmatched. This CDR3 has 14 residues. For the CDR3, the DNA is TGTGCCAGCAGCTTCGGGGACAGGGTTCTACAGCAGTACTTC. Translating gives CASSFGDRVLQQYF.

The chain joins TRBV2 to TRBJ1-2, with TRBD1 matching 7 bases. J lost 8 bases, V lost 6 bases, and 21 bases had no gene match. This CDR3 has 17 residues. Germline V gene lookup returns CDR1 SNHLY and CDR2 FYNNEI. In nucleotides, the CDR3 is TGTGCCAGCAGCCTCCTAACCCGCCCGACAGGGCTATGGGGCTACACCTTC. Translation: CASSLLTRPTGLWGYTF. The complete variable domain, with remaining parts taken from reference TRBV2 and TRBJ1-2, reads EPEVTQTPSHQVTQMGQEVILRCVPISNHLYFYWYRQILGQKVEFLVSFYNNEISEKSEIFDDQFSVERPDGSNFTLKIRSTKLEDSAMYFCASSLLTRPTGLWGYTFGSGTRLTVV.

The rearrangement joins TRBV29-1 to TRBJ2-5; D gene uncertain. The CDR3 has 14 amino acids. V was clipped by 5 bases and J by 2 bases, with 15 bases between them. Germline CDR1 SQVTM, CDR2 ANQGSEA. CDR3: CSVLPRRGQETQYF. CDR3 DNA: TGCAGCGTTCTCCCGAGGAGAGGACAAGAGACCCAGTACTTC.

The gene calls are TRBV4-2 and TRBJ1-1; D ambiguous. Germline CDR1 is LGHNA and CDR2 is YNFKEQ. V shed 0 bases and J shed 3 bases, with 8 bases lying between them. CDR3 size: 14 residues. The CDR3 reads CASSQERRDTEAFF. The CDR3 bases are TGTGCCAGCAGCCAAGAAAGGCGGGACACTGAAGCTTTCTTT.

V gene TRBV11-2 combines with J gene TRBJ1-1, with D perhaps matching TRBD1 (5 bases). The CDR3 extends over 14 amino acids. Per germline, CDR1 SGHAT and CDR2 FQNNGV. V was pared by 5 bases and J by 5 bases, with 15 bases between. The CDR3 bases are TGTGCCAGCAGCCCTCGCGACAGACGGACTGAAGCTTTCTTT. Translated, it gives CASSPRDRRTEAFF. Full variable domain (remainder filled in from reference TRBV11-2 and TRBJ1-1): EAGVAQSPRYKIIEKRQSVAFWCNPISGHATLYWYQQILGQGPKLLIQFQNNGVVDDSQLPKDRFSAERLKGVDSTLKIQPAKLEDSAVYLCASSPRDRRTEAFFGQGTRLTVV.

V usage is TRBV12-3 or TRBV12-4 and J usage is TRBJ1-1, with TRBD1 matching 8 bases. V gave up 6 bases and J gave up 6 bases; unmatched junction bases: 3. The CDR3 runs to 12 residues. DNA of the CDR3: TGTGCCAGCAGCATGACAGGGGCTGAAGCTTTCTTT. Amino acid sequence: CASSMTGAEAFF.

The chain is built from TRBV6-5 and TRBJ1-2; 8 nucleotides align to TRBD1. Per germline, CDR1 MNHEY and CDR2 SVGAGI. Trimming removed 9 bases from V and 6 bases from J; junction bases left unmatched: 6. This CDR3 is 12 amino acids long. CDR3 protein: CASKTGAHGYTF. CDR3 DNA sequence: TGTGCCAGTAAGACAGGGGCCCATGGCTACACCTTC.

The chain combines TRBV2 with TRBJ1-4, with 8 bases lining up with TRBD1. Germline values: CDR1 SNHLY, CDR2 FYNNEI. V was pared by 7 bases and J by 5 bases, with 9 bases of the junction left unmatched. CDR3 length: 15 amino acids. In DNA, the CDR3 is TGTGCCAGCAAATCTTCTCGGACAGGGAATGAAAAACTGTTTTTT. It yields the protein CASKSSRTGNEKLFF. The full variable domain, rest sourced from reference TRBV2 and TRBJ1-4, is EPEVTQTPSHQVTQMGQEVILRCVPISNHLYFYWYRQILGQKVEFLVSFYNNEISEKSEIFDDQFSVERPDGSNFTLKIRSTKLEDSAMYFCASKSSRTGNEKLFFGSGTQLSVL.